The sequence of this T cell receptor (beta chain) was determined in a study of blood T cells in healthy people across ages. Individuals who donated were healthy Caucasians from Russia aged roughly 6 to 100. Samples had at least 6.5 million PBMCs isolated from them. A second PCR of 7 to 11 cycles used a sample-barcoded 5' primer and a J-beta primer mix. TCRdb re-called the 5' RACE reads with MiXCR, one entry per CDR3 protein. The repertoire holds about 1.8 million distinct CDR3 sequences, with roughly 49% as singletons. The CDR3 sequence is 15 residues long. Trimming removed 2 bases from V and 11 bases from J; junction bases left unmatched: 13. Germline CDR1 and CDR2: SGDLS and YYNGEE.

The J gene is TRBJ2-5, the V gene TRBV9, with 9 bases that match TRBD2. This TCR was sampled from a woman in her 40s in good health. Sequenced input: blood. The CDR3 nucleotides are TGTGCCAGCAGCGTCCTAGCGGGGCCAGAGTATGAGCAGTACTTC. Protein: CASSVLAGPEYEQYF.